The sequence of this T cell receptor (beta chain) was determined in a study of cytomegalovirus exposure and HLA in healthy donors. Study context: About 80 million unique TCR sequences came from HLA-typed donors in an early release. Findings of the study overall: The study carried out a later analysis of TCR beta sequences. It associated approximately 15,000 of them with specific HLA alleles at a false discovery rate of 0.05. Reports showed the classifier diagnosing cytomegalovirus status with high specificity and sensitivity.

To note about this clone: The antigen is not known.

Vbeta (60) and Jbeta (13) primers were used in the PCR. Some clones are missing from TCRdb's copy, which holds only in-frame ones; the method was immunoSEQ multiplex PCR. This sample has around 90,000 clones, with around 62% found just once. V was pared by 9 bases and J by 10 bases, with 8 bases of the junction left unmatched. The CDR3 extends over 13 amino acids. Germline CDR1 and CDR2: MGHDK and SYGVNS. The rearrangement joins TRBV25-1 to TRBJ1-6; 8 bases fit TRBD1. The origin of this receptor is a woman aged 25-40 years in good health and CMV-seropositive. The sample consisted of PBMCs. The CDR3 DNA reads as TGTGCCAGTACTGGACAGGGTAACTCACCCCTCCACTTT. It yields the protein CASTGQGNSPLHF.